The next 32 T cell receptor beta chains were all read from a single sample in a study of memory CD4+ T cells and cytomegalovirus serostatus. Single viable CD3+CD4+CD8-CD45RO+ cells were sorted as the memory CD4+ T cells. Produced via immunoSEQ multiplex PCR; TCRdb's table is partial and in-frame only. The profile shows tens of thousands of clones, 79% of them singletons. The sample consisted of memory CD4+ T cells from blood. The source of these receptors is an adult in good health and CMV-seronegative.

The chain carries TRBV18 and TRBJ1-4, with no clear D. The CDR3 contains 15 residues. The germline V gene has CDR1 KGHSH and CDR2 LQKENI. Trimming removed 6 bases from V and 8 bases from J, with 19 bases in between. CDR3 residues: CASSRSGPNREKLFF. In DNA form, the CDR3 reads TGTGCCAGCTCCCGGTCGGGCCCAAACCGGGAAAAACTGTTTTTT.

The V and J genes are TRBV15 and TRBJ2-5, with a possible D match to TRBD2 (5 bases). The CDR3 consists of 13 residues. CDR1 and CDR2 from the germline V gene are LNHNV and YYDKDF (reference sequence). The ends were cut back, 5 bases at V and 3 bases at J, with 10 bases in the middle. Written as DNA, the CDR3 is TGTGCCACCAGCCGAACTAGAGAAGAGACCCAGTACTTC. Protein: CATSRTREETQYF.

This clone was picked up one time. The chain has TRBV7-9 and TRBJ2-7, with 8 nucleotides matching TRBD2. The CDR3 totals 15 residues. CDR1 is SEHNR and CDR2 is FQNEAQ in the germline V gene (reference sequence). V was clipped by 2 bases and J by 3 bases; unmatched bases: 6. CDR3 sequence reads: CASSLRREGYYEQYF. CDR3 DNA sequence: TGTGCCAGCAGCTTACGACGGGAGGGGTACTACGAGCAGTACTTC.

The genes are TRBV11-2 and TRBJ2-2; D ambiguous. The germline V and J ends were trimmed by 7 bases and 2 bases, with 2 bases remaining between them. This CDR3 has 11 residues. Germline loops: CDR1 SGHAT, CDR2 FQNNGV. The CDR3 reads CASTNTGELFF. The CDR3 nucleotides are TGTGCCAGCACCAACACCGGGGAGCTGTTTTTT.

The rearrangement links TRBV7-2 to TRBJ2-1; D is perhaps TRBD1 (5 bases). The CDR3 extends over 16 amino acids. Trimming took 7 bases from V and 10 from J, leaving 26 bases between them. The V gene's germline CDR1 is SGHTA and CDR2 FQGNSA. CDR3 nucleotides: TGTGCCAGCAACCGTAGGGGCTCTGGTTCCAAGGGAGAGCAGTTCTTC. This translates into CASNRRGSGSKGEQFF.

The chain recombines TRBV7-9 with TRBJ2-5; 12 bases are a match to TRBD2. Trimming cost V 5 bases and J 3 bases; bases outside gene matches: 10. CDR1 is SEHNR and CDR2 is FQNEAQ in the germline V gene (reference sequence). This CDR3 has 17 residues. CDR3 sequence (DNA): TGTGCCAGCAGCCCCGGGCGGACTAGCGGGACCAAAGAGACCCAGTACTTC. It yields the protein CASSPGRTSGTKETQYF. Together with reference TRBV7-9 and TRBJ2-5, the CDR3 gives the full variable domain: DTGVSQNPRHKITKRGQNVTFRCDPISEHNRLYWYRQTLGQGPEFLTYFQNEAQLEKSRLLSDRFSAERPKGSFSTLEIQRTEQGDSAMYLCASSPGRTSGTKETQYFGPGTRLLVL.

The CDR3 region is CASSVGASGSWETQYF. For the CDR3, the DNA is TGTGCCAGCAGCGTAGGGGCTAGCGGGAGCTGGGAGACCCAGTACTTC. J is TRBJ2-5 and V is TRBV9, with 10 nucleotides matching TRBD2. V shed 0 bases, J shed 5 bases, and the junction held 7 bases outside the gene matches. Per the germline V gene, CDR1 is SGDLS and CDR2 is YYNGEE. The CDR3 runs 16 residues.

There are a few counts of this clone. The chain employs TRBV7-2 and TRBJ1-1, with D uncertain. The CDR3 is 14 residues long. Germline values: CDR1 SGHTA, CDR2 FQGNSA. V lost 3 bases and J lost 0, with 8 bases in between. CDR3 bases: TGTGCCAGCAGCTTGTGGGTGATGAACACTGAAGCTTTCTTT. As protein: CASSLWVMNTEAFF.

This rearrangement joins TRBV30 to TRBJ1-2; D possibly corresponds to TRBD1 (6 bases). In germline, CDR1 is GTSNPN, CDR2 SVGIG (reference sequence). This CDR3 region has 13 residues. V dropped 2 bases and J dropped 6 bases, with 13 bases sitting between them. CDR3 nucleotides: TGTGCCTGGAGTCTCGACAGGCCCAATGGCTACACCTTC. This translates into CAWSLDRPNGYTF. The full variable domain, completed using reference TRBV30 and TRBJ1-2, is SQTIHQWPATLVQPVGSPLSLECTVEGTSNPNLYWYRQAAGRGLQLLFYSVGIGQISSEVPQNLSASRPQDRQFILSSKKLLLSDSGFYLCAWSLDRPNGYTFGSGTRLTVV.

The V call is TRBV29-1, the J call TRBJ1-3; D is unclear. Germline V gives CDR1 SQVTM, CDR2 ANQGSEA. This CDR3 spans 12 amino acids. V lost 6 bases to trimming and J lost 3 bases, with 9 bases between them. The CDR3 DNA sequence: TGCAGCGTCGGGCACGGTGGAAACACCATATATTTT. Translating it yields CSVGHGGNTIYF. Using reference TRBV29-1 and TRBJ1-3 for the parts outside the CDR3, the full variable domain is SAVISQKPSRDICQRGTSLTIQCQVDSQVTMMFWYRQQPGQSLTLIATANQGSEATYESGFVIDKFPISRPNLTFSTLTVSNMSPEDSSIYLCSVGHGGNTIYFGEGSWLTVV.

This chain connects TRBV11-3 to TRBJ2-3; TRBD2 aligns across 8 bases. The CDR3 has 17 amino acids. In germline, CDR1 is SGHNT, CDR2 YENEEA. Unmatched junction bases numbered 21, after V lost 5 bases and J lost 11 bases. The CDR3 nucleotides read TGTGCCAGCAGCCCCCGGTCCCGAGCGGGAGAAAGTGGCGTGCAGTATTTT. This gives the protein CASSPRSRAGESGVQYF.

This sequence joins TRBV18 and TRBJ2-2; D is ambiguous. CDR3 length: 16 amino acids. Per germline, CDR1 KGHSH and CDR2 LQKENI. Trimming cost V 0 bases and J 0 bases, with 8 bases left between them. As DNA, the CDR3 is TGTGCCAGCTCACCACCTGGGTCTGCGAACACCGGGGAGCTGTTTTTT. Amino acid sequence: CASSPPGSANTGELFF.

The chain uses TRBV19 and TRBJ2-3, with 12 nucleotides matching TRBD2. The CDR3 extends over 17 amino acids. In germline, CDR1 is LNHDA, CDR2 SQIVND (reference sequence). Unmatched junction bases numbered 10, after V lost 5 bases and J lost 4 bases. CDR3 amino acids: CASSRPASGGEADTQYF. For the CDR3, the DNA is TGTGCCAGTAGTCGGCCGGCTAGCGGGGGGGAGGCAGATACGCAGTATTTT.

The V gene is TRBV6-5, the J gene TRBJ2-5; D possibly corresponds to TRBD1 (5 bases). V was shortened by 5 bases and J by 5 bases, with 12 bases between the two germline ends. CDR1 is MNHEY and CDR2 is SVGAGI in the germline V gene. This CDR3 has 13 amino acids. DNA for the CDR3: TGTGCCAGCAGTGCAGGGCTGCGGGAGACCCAGTACTTC. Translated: CASSAGLRETQYF.

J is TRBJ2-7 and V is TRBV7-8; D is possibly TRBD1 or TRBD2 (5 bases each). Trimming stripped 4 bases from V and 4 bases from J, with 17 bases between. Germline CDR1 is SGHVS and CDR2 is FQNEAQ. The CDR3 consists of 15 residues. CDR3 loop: CASSSKPGPRYEQYF. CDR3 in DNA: TGTGCCAGCAGCTCGAAGCCGGGACCTAGGTACGAGCAGTACTTC.

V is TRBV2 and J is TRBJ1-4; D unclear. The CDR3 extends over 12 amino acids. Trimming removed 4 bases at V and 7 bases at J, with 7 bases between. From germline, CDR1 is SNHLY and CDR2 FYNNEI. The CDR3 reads CASSGEIEKLFF. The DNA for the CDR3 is TGTGCCAGCAGTGGGGAAATTGAAAAACTGTTTTTT.

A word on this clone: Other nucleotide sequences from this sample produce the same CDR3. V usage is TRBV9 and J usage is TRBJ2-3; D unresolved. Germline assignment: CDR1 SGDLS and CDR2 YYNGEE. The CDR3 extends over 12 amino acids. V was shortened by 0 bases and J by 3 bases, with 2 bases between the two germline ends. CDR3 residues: CASSVGTDTQYF. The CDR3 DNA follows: TGTGCCAGCAGCGTAGGGACAGATACGCAGTATTTT. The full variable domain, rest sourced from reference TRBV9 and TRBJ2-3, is DSGVTQTPKHLITATGQRVTLRCSPRSGDLSVYWYQQSLDQGLQFLIQYYNGEERAKGNILERFSAQQFPDLHSELNLSSLELGDSALYFCASSVGTDTQYFGPGTRLTVL.

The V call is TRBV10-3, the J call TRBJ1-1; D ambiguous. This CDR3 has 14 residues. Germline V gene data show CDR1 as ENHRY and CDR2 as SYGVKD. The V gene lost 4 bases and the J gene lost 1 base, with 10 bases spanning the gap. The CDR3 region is CAISVRTGNTEAFF. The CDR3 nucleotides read TGTGCCATCAGTGTAAGGACGGGGAACACTGAAGCTTTCTTT.

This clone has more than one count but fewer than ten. The CDR3 protein is CASSPPQGTAANTEAFF. The CDR3 nucleotides are TGTGCCAGCAGTCCTCCACAGGGGACCGCCGCGAACACTGAAGCTTTCTTT. The J gene is TRBJ1-1, the V gene TRBV27; 7 bases fit TRBD1. Germline-derived CDR1 and CDR2 are MNHEY and SMNVEV (reference sequence). The ends lost 5 bases at V and 1 base at J; junction bases unmatched: 13. This CDR3 is built from 17 residues.

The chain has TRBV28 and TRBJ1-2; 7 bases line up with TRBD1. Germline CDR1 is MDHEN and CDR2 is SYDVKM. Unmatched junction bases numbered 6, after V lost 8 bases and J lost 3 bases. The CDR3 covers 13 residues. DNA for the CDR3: TGTGCCAGCCAAGGGGACAGATACTATGGCTACACCTTC. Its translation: CASQGDRYYGYTF.

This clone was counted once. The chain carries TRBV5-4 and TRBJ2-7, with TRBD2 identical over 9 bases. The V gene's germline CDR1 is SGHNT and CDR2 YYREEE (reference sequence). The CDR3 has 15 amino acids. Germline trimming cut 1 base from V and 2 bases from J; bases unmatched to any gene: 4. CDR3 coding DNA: TGTGCCAGCAGCTTGTCCCTAGCGGGGACCTACGAGCAGTACTTC. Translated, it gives CASSLSLAGTYEQYF.

DNA for the CDR3: TGTGCCAGCAGCTTATGGCACAGGGGGTCTGGAAACACCATATATTTT. This codes for CASSLWHRGSGNTIYF. V gene TRBV11-2 combines with J gene TRBJ1-3; 8 bases match TRBD1. Germline CDR1 and CDR2: SGHAT and FQNNGV. Unmatched junction bases numbered 4, after V lost 2 bases and J lost 1 base. The CDR3 extends over 16 amino acids.

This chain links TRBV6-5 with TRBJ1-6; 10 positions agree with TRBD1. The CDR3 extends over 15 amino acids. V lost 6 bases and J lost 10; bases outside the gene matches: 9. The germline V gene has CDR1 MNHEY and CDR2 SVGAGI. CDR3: CASSPTGTGESPLHF. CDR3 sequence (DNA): TGTGCCAGCAGCCCTACCGGGACAGGGGAATCACCCCTCCACTTT.

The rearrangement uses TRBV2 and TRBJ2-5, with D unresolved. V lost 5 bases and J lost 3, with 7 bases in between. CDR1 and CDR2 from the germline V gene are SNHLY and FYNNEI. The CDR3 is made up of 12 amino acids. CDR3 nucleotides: TGTGCCAGCAGTCAGTCGAAAGAGACCCAGTACTTC. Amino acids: CASSQSKETQYF.

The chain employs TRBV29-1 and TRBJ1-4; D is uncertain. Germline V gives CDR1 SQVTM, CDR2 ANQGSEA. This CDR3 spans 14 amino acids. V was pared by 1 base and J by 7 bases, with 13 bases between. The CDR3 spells CSVEGTTAGEKLFF. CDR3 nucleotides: TGCAGCGTTGAAGGGACCACTGCAGGTGAAAAACTGTTTTTT.

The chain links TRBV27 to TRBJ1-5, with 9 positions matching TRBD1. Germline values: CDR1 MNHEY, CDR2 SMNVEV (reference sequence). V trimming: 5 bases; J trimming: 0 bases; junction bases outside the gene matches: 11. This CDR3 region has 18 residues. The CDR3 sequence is CASSPGTGIDYSNQPQHF. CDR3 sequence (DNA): TGTGCCAGCAGTCCCGGGACAGGGATTGATTATAGCAATCAGCCCCAGCATTTT.

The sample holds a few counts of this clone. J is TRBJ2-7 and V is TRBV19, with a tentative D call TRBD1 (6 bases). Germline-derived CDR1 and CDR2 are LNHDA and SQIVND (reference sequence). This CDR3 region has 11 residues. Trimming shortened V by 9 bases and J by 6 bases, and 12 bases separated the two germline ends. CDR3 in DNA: TGTGCCAGCCTACAGGGAGCCGAGCAGTACTTC. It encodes CASLQGAEQYF.

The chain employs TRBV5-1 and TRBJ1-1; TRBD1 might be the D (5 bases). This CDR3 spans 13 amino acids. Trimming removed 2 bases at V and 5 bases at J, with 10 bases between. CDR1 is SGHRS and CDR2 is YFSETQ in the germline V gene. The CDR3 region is CASSFSGRTEAFF. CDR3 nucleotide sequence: TGCGCCAGCAGCTTTTCGGGGCGTACTGAAGCTTTCTTT.

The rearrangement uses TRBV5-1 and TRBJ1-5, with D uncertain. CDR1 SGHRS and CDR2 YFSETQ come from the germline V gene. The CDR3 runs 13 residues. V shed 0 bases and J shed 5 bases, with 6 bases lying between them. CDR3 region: CASSLDGDQPQHF. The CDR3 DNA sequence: TGCGCCAGCAGCTTGGACGGGGATCAGCCCCAGCATTTT.

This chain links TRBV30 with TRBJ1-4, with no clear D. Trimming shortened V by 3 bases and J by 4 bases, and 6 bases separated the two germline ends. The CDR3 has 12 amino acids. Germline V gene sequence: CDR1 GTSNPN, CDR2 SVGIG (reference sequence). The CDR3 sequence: CAWRQDNEKLFF. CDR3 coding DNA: TGTGCCTGGAGGCAGGATAATGAAAAACTGTTTTTT.

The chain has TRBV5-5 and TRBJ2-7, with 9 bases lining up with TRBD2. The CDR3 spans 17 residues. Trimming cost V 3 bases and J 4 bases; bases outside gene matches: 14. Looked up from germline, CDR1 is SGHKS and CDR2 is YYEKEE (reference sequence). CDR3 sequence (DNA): TGTGCCAGCAGCTCCCCCTTGGGCGGGAGGGCCACATACGAGCAGTACTTC. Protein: CASSSPLGGRATYEQYF.

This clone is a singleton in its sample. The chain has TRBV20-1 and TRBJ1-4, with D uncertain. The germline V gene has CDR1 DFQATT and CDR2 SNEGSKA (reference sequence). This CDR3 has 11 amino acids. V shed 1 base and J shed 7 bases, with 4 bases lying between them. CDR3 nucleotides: TGCAGTGCTAGAGGGGTTGAAAAACTGTTTTTT. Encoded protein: CSARGVEKLFF.